Below are 14 T cell receptor beta chains sequenced from a single sample in a study of blood T cell repertoires in COVID-19. Sequencing used immunoSEQ multiplex PCR; TCRdb keeps in-frame clones, though not all of them. This table holds about 310,000 clones, around 91% found once. Material for sequencing was PBMCs or T cells enriched from blood (not recorded which). These receptors were taken from a middle-aged woman who had recovered from COVID-19.

V is TRBV9 and J is TRBJ1-1; 7 nucleotides match TRBD1. J was trimmed by 0 bases and V by 1 base; bases with no gene match: 3. Germline CDR1 SGDLS, CDR2 YYNGEE. The CDR3 runs 15 residues. CDR3 sequence: CASSVQGVLNTEAFF. The CDR3 nucleotides are TGTGCCAGCAGCGTACAGGGGGTGTTGAACACTGAAGCTTTCTTT.

The chain links TRBV4-3 to TRBJ2-1; the match to TRBD2 covers 16 bases. V was clipped by 4 bases and J by 10 bases; unmatched bases: 7. Germline assignment: CDR1 LGHNA and CDR2 YSLEER. The CDR3 has 16 amino acids. The DNA for the CDR3 is TGCGCCAGCAGCCCCTATGGGACTAGCGGGAGGGGGGAGCAGTTCTTC. As protein: CASSPYGTSGRGEQFF.

This clone appeared a single time. The same CDR3 also results from other DNA sequences found in this sample. The genes are TRBV30 and TRBJ1-4; D ambiguous. V was pared by 3 bases and J by 4 bases, with 3 bases between. The CDR3 covers 11 residues. Germline assignment: CDR1 GTSNPN and CDR2 SVGIG (reference sequence). The CDR3 coding sequence is TGTGCCTGGAGCCTTAATGAAAAACTGTTTTTT. Translating gives CAWSLNEKLFF.

Here the CDR3 reads CAWRGAGHGYEQYF. CDR3 DNA sequence: TGTGCCTGGAGAGGGGCAGGGCATGGCTACGAGCAGTACTTC. This rearrangement joins TRBV30 to TRBJ2-7, with D perhaps matching TRBD1 (5 bases). The CDR3 is 14 residues long. Per germline, CDR1 GTSNPN and CDR2 SVGIG (reference sequence). V shed 3 bases and J shed 3 bases, with 15 bases lying between them.

The rearrangement links TRBV9 to TRBJ2-1; no firm D call. Looked up from germline, CDR1 is SGDLS and CDR2 is YYNGEE. Trimming pared 0 bases from V and 1 base from J, leaving 8 bases between. The CDR3 runs to 15 residues. CDR3 amino acids: CASSVAVVSYNEQFF. The CDR3, as DNA: TGTGCCAGCAGCGTAGCGGTAGTATCCTACAATGAGCAGTTCTTC.

The chain has TRBV11-3 and TRBJ2-5, with 8 bases identical to TRBD1. CDR1 and CDR2 from the germline V gene are SGHNT and YENEEA. The V and J ends lost 5 bases and 4 bases, in that order; junction bases with no gene match: 9. CDR3 length: 15 amino acids. The CDR3 loop reads CASSGWTGSGETQYF. CDR3 nucleotides: TGTGCCAGCAGCGGATGGACAGGGAGTGGAGAGACCCAGTACTTC. Using reference TRBV11-3 and TRBJ2-5 for the parts outside the CDR3, the full variable domain is EAGVVQSPRYKIIEKKQPVAFWCNPISGHNTLYWYLQNLGQGPELLIRYENEEAVDDSQLPKDRFSAERLKGVDSTLKIQPAELGDSAVYLCASSGWTGSGETQYFGPGTRLLVL.

V and J are TRBV30 and TRBJ2-2, with 9 bases fitting TRBD1. This CDR3 comprises 15 residues. Per the germline V gene, CDR1 is GTSNPN and CDR2 is SVGIG (reference sequence). V was clipped by 4 bases and J by 8 bases; unmatched bases: 11. The CDR3 DNA is TGTGCCTGGAACCTCCGGGACAGGGATTCGGGGGAGCTGTTTTTT. This encodes CAWNLRDRDSGELFF.

The V gene is TRBV5-1, the J gene TRBJ2-5; 9 nucleotides match TRBD2. Germline loops: CDR1 SGHRS, CDR2 YFSETQ. V trimming: 4 bases; J trimming: 5 bases; junction bases outside the gene matches: 9. This CDR3 comprises 15 residues. CDR3 in amino acids: CASSLVAGEYETQYF. The CDR3, as DNA: TGCGCCAGCAGCCTAGTAGCGGGAGAGTATGAGACCCAGTACTTC.

This rearrangement joins TRBV5-1 to TRBJ1-1; TRBD1 matches at 7 bases. CDR1 SGHRS and CDR2 YFSETQ come from the germline V gene. The CDR3 has 15 amino acids. J lost 4 bases, V lost 2 bases, and 8 bases had no gene match. CDR3 DNA sequence: TGCGCCAGCAGCTTAAACAGGGGTGGGGGCACTGAAGCTTTCTTT. It encodes CASSLNRGGGTEAFF.

V gene TRBV18 combines with J gene TRBJ1-2; 7 bases align to TRBD1. This CDR3 is 16 amino acids long. V lost 5 bases and J lost 4; bases outside the gene matches: 13. Germline assignment: CDR1 KGHSH and CDR2 LQKENI. The CDR3 loop is CASSSSEGQTFYGYTF. The CDR3 DNA follows: TGTGCCAGCTCATCCAGTGAGGGACAGACCTTCTATGGCTACACCTTC.

V usage is TRBV27 and J usage is TRBJ2-5; D unresolved. The CDR3 runs 13 residues. Germline V lookup: CDR1 MNHEY, CDR2 SMNVEV (reference sequence). Trimming stripped 4 bases from V and 4 bases from J, with 10 bases between. CDR3 sequence (DNA): TGTGCCAGCAGTTGGAGCGACGGAGAGACCCAGTACTTC. The encoded protein is CASSWSDGETQYF.

This clone was detected once. The chain joins TRBV28 to TRBJ2-3; possible D gene TRBD2, 5 bases. In germline, CDR1 is MDHEN, CDR2 SYDVKM. V shed 1 base and J shed 3 bases, with 11 bases lying between them. The CDR3 extends over 15 amino acids. The CDR3, as DNA: TGTGCCAGCAGTTTATTCGGACTTACAACAGATACGCAGTATTTT. Residues: CASSLFGLTTDTQYF.

The chain carries TRBV21-1 and TRBJ1-1; no check of the table's D call, TRBD1, against the DNA was made. TRBV21-1 is labeled a pseudogene. The CDR3 runs to 13 residues. In nucleotides, the CDR3 is TGTGCCAGACCGGGACAGGGGAACACTGAAGCTTTCTTT. Its translation is CARPGQGNTEAFF.

The V and J genes are TRBV30 and TRBJ1-6; D might be TRBD1 (6 bases). V lost 0 bases to trimming and J lost 5 bases, with 8 bases between them. The CDR3 runs 14 residues. Per germline, CDR1 GTSNPN and CDR2 SVGIG (reference sequence). The CDR3 DNA reads TGTGCCTGGAGTGTAGGGGGGGATAATTCACCCCTCCACTTT. Amino acid sequence: CAWSVGGDNSPLHF.